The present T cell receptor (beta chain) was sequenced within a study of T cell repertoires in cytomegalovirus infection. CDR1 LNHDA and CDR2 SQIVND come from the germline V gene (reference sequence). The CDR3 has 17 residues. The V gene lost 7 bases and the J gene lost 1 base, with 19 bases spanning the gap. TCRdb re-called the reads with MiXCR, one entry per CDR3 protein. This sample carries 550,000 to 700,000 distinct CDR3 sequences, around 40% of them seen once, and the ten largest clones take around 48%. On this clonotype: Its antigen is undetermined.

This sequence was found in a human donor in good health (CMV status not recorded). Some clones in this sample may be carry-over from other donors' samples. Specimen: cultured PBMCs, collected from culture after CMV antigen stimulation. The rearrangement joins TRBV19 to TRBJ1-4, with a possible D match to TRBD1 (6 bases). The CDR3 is CASTTPDRIRTNEKLFF. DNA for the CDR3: TGTGCCAGTACTACACCGGACAGAATCAGAACTAATGAAAAACTGTTTTTT.